The 29 T cell receptor beta chains presented below share a single source sample, sequenced in a study of blood T cell repertoires in COVID-19 (dated by TCRdb to 2019 to 2021). To prepare the library, the immunoSEQ multiplex PCR assay was applied. Not all clones reach the TCRdb copy of this immuneACCESS table, which keeps in-frame sequences only. Checked studies attribute under half of the gap to unresolved V genes and leave the rest unexplained. Within this sample are a few hundred thousand clones, with around nine tenths of them counted one time only. 1% of the sample rests with the top ten. The sequenced sample was peripheral blood. All receptors derive from a man aged 50-60 years with active or convalescent COVID-19.

The chain joins TRBV7-8 to TRBJ1-5; TRBD1 matches 11 bases. Germline trimming cut 5 bases from V and 0 bases from J; bases unmatched to any gene: 15. Per germline, CDR1 SGHVS and CDR2 FQNEAQ. The CDR3 totals 20 residues. The CDR3 is CASSPRGQGESFHSNQPQHF. Here the CDR3 DNA reads TGTGCCAGCAGCCCCAGGGGACAGGGGGAATCATTTCATAGCAATCAGCCCCAGCATTTT.

CDR3 in DNA: TGTGCCAGCAGTTACGTGGGGGCAGGGAACACTGAAGCTTTCTTT. This gives the protein CASSYVGAGNTEAFF. The chain has TRBV6-2 or TRBV6-3 and TRBJ1-1, with D possibly matching TRBD1 (6 bases). The CDR3 has 15 amino acids. Germline lookup yields CDR1 MNHEY and CDR2 SVGEGT. Trimming stripped 2 bases from V and 1 base from J, with 11 bases between.

This sequence joins TRBV28 and TRBJ1-2; TRBD1 matches at 8 bases. Germline CDR1 is MDHEN and CDR2 is SYDVKM. V was clipped by 6 bases and J by 4 bases; unmatched bases: 7. The CDR3 is made up of 14 amino acids. Written as DNA, the CDR3 is TGTGCCAGCAGCCCGGACAGGGCTTCCTATGGCTACACCTTC. Encoded protein: CASSPDRASYGYTF.

This clone was detected once. This chain uses TRBV9 with TRBJ2-1; 8 bases are shared with TRBD2. The junction had 5 bases not matched to a gene; V was cut back by 0 bases and J by 0 bases. This CDR3 spans 17 amino acids. CDR1 is SGDLS, CDR2 YYNGEE, per germline. The CDR3, as DNA: TGTGCCAGCAGCGTAGCCGGGGCGGGGGGCTCCTACAATGAGCAGTTCTTC. This gives the protein CASSVAGAGGSYNEQFF.

The V call is TRBV20-1, the J call TRBJ1-2; D remains unclear. CDR3 size: 11 residues. V lost 6 bases, J lost 0 bases, and 5 bases lay in between. Per germline, CDR1 DFQATT and CDR2 SNEGSKA (reference sequence). CDR3 nucleotide sequence: TGCAGTGCCGGGGCTAACTATGGCTACACCTTC. Translating it yields CSAGANYGYTF.

This clone was detected once. DNA for the CDR3: TGTGCCAGCTCACCACCACTAGAATTCAACACTGAAGCTTTCTTT. This gives the protein CASSPPLEFNTEAFF. The V gene is TRBV18, the J gene TRBJ1-1; no reliable D call. Trimming stripped 0 bases from V and 2 bases from J, with 10 bases between. The CDR3 has 15 amino acids. Germline V gene data show CDR1 as KGHSH and CDR2 as LQKENI.

This rearrangement joins TRBV28 to TRBJ1-2, with D unresolved. From germline, CDR1 is MDHEN and CDR2 SYDVKM. The CDR3 sequence is 15 residues long. V was cut by 2 bases and J by 4 bases, with 14 bases left in between. CDR3 in DNA: TGTGCCAGCAGTTTAGGTAATACCAGGTTCTATGGCTACACCTTC. It codes for CASSLGNTRFYGYTF.

The V gene is TRBV18, the J gene TRBJ1-6; D is unresolved. The CDR3 extends over 13 amino acids. The germline CDR1 and CDR2 sequences are KGHSH and LQKENI. V lost 0 bases and J lost 14, with 11 bases in between. The CDR3 is CASSPPNPNTLHF. The CDR3 region has the DNA TGTGCCAGCTCACCACCGAACCCCAACACCCTCCACTTT.

V and J are TRBV7-9 and TRBJ2-4; TRBD2 matches 8 bases. Germline V CDR1 and CDR2: SEHNR, FQNEAQ (reference sequence). V trimming: 1 base; J trimming: 8 bases; junction bases outside the gene matches: 1. The CDR3 has 13 residues. CDR3 loop: CASSLVTSDIQYF. The CDR3 DNA reads as TGTGCCAGCAGCTTAGTGACTAGCGACATTCAGTACTTC. The full variable domain, with the rest looked up from reference TRBV7-9 and TRBJ2-4, is DTGVSQNPRHKITKRGQNVTFRCDPISEHNRLYWYRQTLGQGPEFLTYFQNEAQLEKSRLLSDRFSAERPKGSFSTLEIQRTEQGDSAMYLCASSLVTSDIQYFGAGTRLSVL.

The J gene is TRBJ1-4, the V gene TRBV28; D may be TRBD1 (6 bases). Germline CDR1 MDHEN, CDR2 SYDVKM. The V end lost 5 bases, the J end lost 7 bases, and 17 bases lay between the germline ends. The CDR3 runs 15 residues. Here the CDR3 reads CASSLGQPGGEKLFF. DNA of the CDR3: TGTGCCAGCAGTCTAGGACAGCCGGGAGGTGAAAAACTGTTTTTT.

The genes are TRBV5-1 and TRBJ2-5, with D possibly being TRBD2 (5 bases). This CDR3 is built from 14 residues. V shed 0 bases and J shed 0 bases, with 6 bases lying between them. CDR1 and CDR2 from the germline V gene are SGHRS and YFSETQ. CDR3 loop: CASSLERYQETQYF. In nucleotides, the CDR3 is TGCGCCAGCAGCTTGGAGCGGTACCAAGAGACCCAGTACTTC.

The rearrangement links TRBV5-1 to TRBJ2-3; D unclear. This CDR3 comprises 13 residues. Germline V gene lookup returns CDR1 SGHRS and CDR2 YFSETQ. V was trimmed by 3 bases and J by 0 bases, leaving 5 bases between them. CDR3 sequence (DNA): TGCGCCAGCAGCTCAATTAGCACAGATACGCAGTATTTT. This gives the protein CASSSISTDTQYF.

V gene TRBV7-3 combines with J gene TRBJ2-1, with 7 bases matching TRBD2. Trimming took 2 bases from V and 0 from J; bases not matched to a gene: 4. The CDR3 extends over 16 amino acids. Looked up from germline, CDR1 is SGHTA and CDR2 is FQGTGA. The CDR3 loop reads CASSLSAGDSYNEQFF. The DNA for the CDR3 is TGTGCCAGCAGCTTATCTGCGGGAGACTCCTACAATGAGCAGTTCTTC.

The chain has TRBV4-3 and TRBJ1-2; D not certain. This CDR3 spans 17 amino acids. Germline V CDR1 and CDR2: LGHNA, YSLEER. Trimming removed 0 bases from V and 4 bases from J, with 18 bases in between. The CDR3 nucleotides are TGCGCCAGCAGCCAAGAGAGGTTTTTCAATTCTCCCTATGGCTACACCTTC. Its protein is CASSQERFFNSPYGYTF.

This clone has only one observation. The chain couples TRBV6-5 to TRBJ2-3, with a tentative D call TRBD1 (6 bases). The germline gives CDR1 MNHEY, CDR2 SVGAGI. The CDR3 is 14 amino acids. The V gene lost 6 bases and the J gene lost 0 bases, with 10 bases spanning the gap. The CDR3 DNA follows: TGTGCCAGCAGGTTTGGGACAAGCACAGATACGCAGTATTTT. Residues: CASRFGTSTDTQYF.

V gene TRBV2 combines with J gene TRBJ1-4; 8 nucleotides match TRBD1. CDR1 is SNHLY, CDR2 FYNNEI, per germline. The CDR3 sequence is 14 residues long. The V segment lost 6 bases and the J segment 4 bases; nucleotides outside the gene matches: 4. CDR3 in amino acids: CASRETGVNEKLFF. In DNA form, the CDR3 reads TGTGCCAGCAGGGAGACAGGGGTTAATGAAAAACTGTTTTTT.

This chain joins TRBV5-1 and TRBJ2-2; perhaps TRBD2 as D (7 bases). This CDR3 is built from 16 residues. The ends were cut back, 5 bases at V and 5 bases at J, with 19 bases in the middle. Germline V gene sequence: CDR1 SGHRS, CDR2 YFSETQ. Written as DNA, the CDR3 is TGCGCCAGCAGACAGGGAGTGGTAGCGGGTACCGGGGAGCTGTTTTTT. As protein: CASRQGVVAGTGELFF.

V gene TRBV5-1 combines with J gene TRBJ2-7, with TRBD2 as a possible D gene (6 bases). The CDR3 sequence is 16 residues long. Germline V gene sequence: CDR1 SGHRS, CDR2 YFSETQ. Trimming shortened V by 0 bases and J by 2 bases, and 15 bases separated the two germline ends. CDR3 protein: CASSLVAGPGAYEQYF. CDR3 coding DNA: TGCGCCAGCAGCTTGGTGGCGGGGCCGGGCGCCTACGAGCAGTACTTC.

The chain has TRBV7-2 and TRBJ1-4; no clear D gene. V was shortened by 5 bases and J by 4 bases, with 17 bases between the two germline ends. The length of the CDR3 is 16 residues. The germline gives CDR1 SGHTA, CDR2 FQGNSA. For the CDR3, the DNA is TGTGCCAGCAGCCCAAGGTTGTCGGGAGTTAATGAAAAACTGTTTTTT. Translating it yields CASSPRLSGVNEKLFF.

The chain has TRBV5-1 and TRBJ1-2; 9 positions match TRBD1. The CDR3 extends over 13 amino acids. CDR1 and CDR2 (germline): SGHRS, YFSETQ. The ends lost 2 bases at V and 5 bases at J; junction bases unmatched: 1. CDR3 in amino acids: CASSFGQGYGYTF. CDR3 in DNA: TGCGCCAGCAGCTTCGGACAGGGGTATGGCTACACCTTC.

V and J are TRBV7-2 and TRBJ2-7, with TRBD1 matching over 8 bases. With 5 bases clipped from V and 5 bases from J, the junction kept 11 bases outside the gene matches. Germline CDR1 reads SGHTA; CDR2 reads FQGNSA. This CDR3 has 15 amino acids. The CDR3: CASSERTGLLDEQYF. CDR3 nucleotides: TGTGCCAGCAGCGAGAGGACAGGGCTCCTCGACGAGCAGTACTTC.

This rearrangement joins TRBV4-3 to TRBJ1-2; the D gene is possibly TRBD1 (6 bases). The CDR3 loop spans 12 amino acids. In germline, CDR1 is LGHNA, CDR2 YSLEER. The V end lost 7 bases, the J end lost 6 bases, and 12 bases lay between the germline ends. The CDR3 reads CASKGTWDGYTF. CDR3 nucleotide sequence: TGCGCCAGCAAGGGGACATGGGATGGCTACACCTTC.

CDR3 protein: CASSLRQGPFNEQFF. DNA for the CDR3: TGTGCCAGCAGTTTACGGCAGGGGCCGTTCAATGAGCAGTTCTTC. The V and J genes are TRBV27 and TRBJ2-1; tentative D call: TRBD1 (6 bases). The germline V gene has CDR1 MNHEY and CDR2 SMNVEV (reference sequence). CDR3 length equals 15 residues. Trimming shortened V by 2 bases and J by 6 bases, and 14 bases separated the two germline ends.

The gene calls are TRBV2 and TRBJ2-7; D gene unclear. The germline V and J ends were trimmed by 2 bases and 3 bases, with 5 bases remaining between them. Germline V gene data show CDR1 as SNHLY and CDR2 as FYNNEI. The CDR3 is 12 amino acids. Written as DNA, the CDR3 is TGTGCCAGCAGTGAACAGGTCTACGAGCAGTACTTC. Amino acids: CASSEQVYEQYF.

This chain links TRBV19 with TRBJ1-2; D is perhaps TRBD1 (6 bases). Trimming removed 6 bases from V and 4 bases from J, with 15 bases in between. CDR1 and CDR2 (germline): LNHDA, SQIVND (reference sequence). The CDR3 has 14 residues. CDR3 coding DNA: TGTGCCAGTAGCCCTTCGGGACACCCCTATGGCTACACCTTC. This codes for CASSPSGHPYGYTF.

The chain links TRBV6-6 to TRBJ1-6, with D tentatively TRBD1 (6 bases). From germline, CDR1 is MNHNY and CDR2 SVGAGI (reference sequence). V was pared by 4 bases and J by 10 bases, with 17 bases between. This CDR3 comprises 15 residues. In nucleotides, the CDR3 is TGTGCCAGCAGTTCCGGACAGACTTATGGCTCACCCCTCCACTTT. Amino acid sequence: CASSSGQTYGSPLHF.

This chain uses TRBV6-1 with TRBJ1-5; maybe TRBD1 (5 bases). The germline CDR1 and CDR2 sequences are MNHNS and SASEGT. The length of the CDR3 is 15 residues. Deletions cut 1 base from V and 2 bases from J, with 9 bases between. Here the CDR3 reads CASSEVGGGNQPQHF. As DNA, the CDR3 is TGTGCCAGCAGTGAAGTAGGAGGGGGCAATCAGCCCCAGCATTTT.

V is TRBV6-5 and J is TRBJ2-3; TRBD2 matches at 8 bases. This CDR3 contains 14 residues. Trimming took 11 bases from V and 1 from J; bases not matched to a gene: 8. Germline V gives CDR1 MNHEY, CDR2 SVGAGI. The CDR3 reads CAVRGGPGTDTQYF. In DNA form, the CDR3 reads TGTGCCGTACGGGGGGGGCCGGGCACAGATACGCAGTATTTT.

The chain is built from TRBV28 and TRBJ1-2; D not resolved. CDR1 MDHEN and CDR2 SYDVKM come from the germline V gene. The CDR3 loop spans 17 amino acids. Trimming cost V 5 bases and J 0 bases, with 19 bases left between them. For the CDR3, the DNA is TGTGCCAGCAGTGATGCCGGACTGTTCCAACCTAACTATGGCTACACCTTC. Translation: CASSDAGLFQPNYGYTF.